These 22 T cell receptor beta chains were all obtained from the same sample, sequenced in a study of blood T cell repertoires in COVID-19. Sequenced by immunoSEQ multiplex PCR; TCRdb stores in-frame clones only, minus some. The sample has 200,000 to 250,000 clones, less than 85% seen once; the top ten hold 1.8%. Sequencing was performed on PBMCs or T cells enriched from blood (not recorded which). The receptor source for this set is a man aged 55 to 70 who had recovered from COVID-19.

CDR3 region: CASTPGRGGLADTQYF. CDR3 coding DNA: TGTGCCAGTACTCCCGGTAGGGGGGGCCTAGCAGATACGCAGTATTTT. This chain connects TRBV19 to TRBJ2-3, with D possibly TRBD2 on 7 matching bases. Trimming took 7 bases from V and 4 from J, leaving 21 bases between them. Per germline, CDR1 LNHDA and CDR2 SQIVND (reference sequence). This CDR3 has 16 amino acids.

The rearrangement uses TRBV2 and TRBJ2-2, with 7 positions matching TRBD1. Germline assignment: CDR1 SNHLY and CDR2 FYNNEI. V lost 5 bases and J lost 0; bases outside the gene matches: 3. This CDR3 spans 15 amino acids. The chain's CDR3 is CASSRDRTNTGELFF. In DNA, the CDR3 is TGTGCCAGCAGTCGGGACAGAACGAACACCGGGGAGCTGTTTTTT.

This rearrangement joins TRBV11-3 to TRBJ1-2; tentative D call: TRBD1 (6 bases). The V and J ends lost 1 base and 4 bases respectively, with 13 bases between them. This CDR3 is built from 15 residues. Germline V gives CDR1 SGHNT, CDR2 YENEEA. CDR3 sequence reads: CASSLGTDGGYGYTF. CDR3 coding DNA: TGTGCCAGCAGCTTAGGGACAGACGGAGGCTATGGCTACACCTTC.

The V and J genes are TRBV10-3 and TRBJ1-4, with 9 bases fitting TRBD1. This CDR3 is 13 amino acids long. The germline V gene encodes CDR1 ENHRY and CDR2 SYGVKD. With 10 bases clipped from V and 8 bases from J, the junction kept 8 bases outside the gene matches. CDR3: CATRDRVGEKLFF. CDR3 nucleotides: TGTGCCACTAGGGACAGGGTTGGAGAAAAACTGTTTTTT.

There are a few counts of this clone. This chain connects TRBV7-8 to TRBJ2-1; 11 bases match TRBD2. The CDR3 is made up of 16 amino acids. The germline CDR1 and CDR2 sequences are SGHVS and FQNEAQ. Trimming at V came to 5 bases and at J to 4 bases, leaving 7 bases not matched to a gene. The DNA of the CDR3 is TGTGCCAGCAGCAAAACTAGCGGGGGCCATTACAATGAGCAGTTCTTC. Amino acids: CASSKTSGGHYNEQFF.

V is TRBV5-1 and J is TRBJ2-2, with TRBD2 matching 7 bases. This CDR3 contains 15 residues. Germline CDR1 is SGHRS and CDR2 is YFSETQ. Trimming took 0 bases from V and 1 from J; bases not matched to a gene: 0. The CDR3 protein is CASSLASGNTGELFF. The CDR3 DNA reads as TGCGCCAGCAGCTTGGCTAGCGGGAACACCGGGGAGCTGTTTTTT. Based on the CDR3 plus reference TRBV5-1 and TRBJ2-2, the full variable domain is KAGVTQTPRYLIKTRGQQVTLSCSPISGHRSVSWYQQTPGQGLQFLFEYFSETQRNKGNFPGRFSGRQFSNSRSEMNVSTLELGDSALYLCASSLASGNTGELFFGEGSRLTVL.

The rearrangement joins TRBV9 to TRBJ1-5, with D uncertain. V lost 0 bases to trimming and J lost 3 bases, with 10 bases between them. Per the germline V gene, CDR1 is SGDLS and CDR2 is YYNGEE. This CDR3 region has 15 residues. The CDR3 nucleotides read TGTGCCAGCAGCGTAGGTGGGCAGATCAATCAGCCCCAGCATTTT. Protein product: CASSVGGQINQPQHF.

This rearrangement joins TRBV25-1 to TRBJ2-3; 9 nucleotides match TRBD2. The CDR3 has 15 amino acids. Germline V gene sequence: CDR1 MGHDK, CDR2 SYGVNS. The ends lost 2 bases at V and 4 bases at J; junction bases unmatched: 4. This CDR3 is CASSELAGLSDTQYF. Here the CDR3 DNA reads TGTGCCAGCAGTGAACTAGCGGGGTTGTCAGATACGCAGTATTTT. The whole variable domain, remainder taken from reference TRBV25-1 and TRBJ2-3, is EADIYQTPRYLVIGTGKKITLECSQTMGHDKMYWYQQDPGMELHLIHYSYGVNSTEKGDLSSESTVSRIRTEHFPLTLESARPSHTSQYLCASSELAGLSDTQYFGPGTRLTVL.

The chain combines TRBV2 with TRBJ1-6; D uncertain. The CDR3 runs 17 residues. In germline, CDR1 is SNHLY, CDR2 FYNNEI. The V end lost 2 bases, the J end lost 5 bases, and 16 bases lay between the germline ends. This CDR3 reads CASSESSSGYHNSPLHF. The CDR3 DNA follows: TGTGCCAGCAGTGAATCCTCGTCGGGGTATCATAATTCACCCCTCCACTTT.

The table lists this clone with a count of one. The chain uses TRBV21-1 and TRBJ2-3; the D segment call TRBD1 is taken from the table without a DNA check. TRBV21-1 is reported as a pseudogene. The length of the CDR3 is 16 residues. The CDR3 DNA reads TGTGCCAGCAGCAAAACGCGACAAAAAAGCACAGATACGCAGTATTTT. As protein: CASSKTRQKSTDTQYF.

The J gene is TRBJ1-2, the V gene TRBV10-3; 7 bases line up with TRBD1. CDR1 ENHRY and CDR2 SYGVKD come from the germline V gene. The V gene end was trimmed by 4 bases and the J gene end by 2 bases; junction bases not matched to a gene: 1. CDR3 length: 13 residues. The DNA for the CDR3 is TGTGCCATCAGTGCGGACAGGAACTATGGCTACACCTTC. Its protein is CAISADRNYGYTF.

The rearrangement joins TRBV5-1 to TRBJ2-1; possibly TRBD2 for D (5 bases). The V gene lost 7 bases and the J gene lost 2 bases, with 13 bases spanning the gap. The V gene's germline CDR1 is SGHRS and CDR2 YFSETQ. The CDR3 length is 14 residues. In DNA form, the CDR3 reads TGCGCCAGCTCCTCGGGGAGCACCTACAATGAGCAGTTCTTC. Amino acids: CASSSGSTYNEQFF.

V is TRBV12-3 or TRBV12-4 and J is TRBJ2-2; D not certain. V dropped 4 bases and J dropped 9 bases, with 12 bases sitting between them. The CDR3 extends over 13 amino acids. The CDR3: CASSSPVFRELFF. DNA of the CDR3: TGTGCCAGCAGTTCTCCAGTCTTTCGGGAGCTGTTTTTT.

The CDR3 here is CASSYSKGANTEAFF. DNA of the CDR3: TGTGCCAGCAGTTACTCGAAGGGGGCTAACACTGAAGCTTTCTTT. This rearrangement joins TRBV6-5 to TRBJ1-1, with 7 bases lining up with TRBD1. Trimming removed 0 bases from V and 2 bases from J; junction bases left unmatched: 3. The CDR3 contains 15 residues. Germline CDR1 MNHEY, CDR2 SVGAGI.

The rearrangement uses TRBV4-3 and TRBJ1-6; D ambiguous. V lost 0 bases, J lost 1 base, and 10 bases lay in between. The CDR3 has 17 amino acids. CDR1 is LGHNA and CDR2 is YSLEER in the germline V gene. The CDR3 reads CASSQEVEVSYNSPLHF. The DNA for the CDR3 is TGCGCCAGCAGCCAAGAAGTGGAGGTGTCCTATAATTCACCCCTCCACTTT.

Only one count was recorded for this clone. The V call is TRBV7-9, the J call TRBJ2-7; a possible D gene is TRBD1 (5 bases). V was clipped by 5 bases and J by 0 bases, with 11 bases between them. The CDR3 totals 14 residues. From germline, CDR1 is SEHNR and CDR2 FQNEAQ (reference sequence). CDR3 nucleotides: TGTGCCAGCAGCAGAGGACACAACTCCTACGAGCAGTACTTC. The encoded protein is CASSRGHNSYEQYF.

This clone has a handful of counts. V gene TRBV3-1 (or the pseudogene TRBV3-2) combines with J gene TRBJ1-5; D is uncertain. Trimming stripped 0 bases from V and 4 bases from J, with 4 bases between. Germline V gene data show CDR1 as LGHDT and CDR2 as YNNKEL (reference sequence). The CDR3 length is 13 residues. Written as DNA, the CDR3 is TGTGCCAGCAGCCAAGACAGAAATCAGCCCCAGCATTTT. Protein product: CASSQDRNQPQHF.

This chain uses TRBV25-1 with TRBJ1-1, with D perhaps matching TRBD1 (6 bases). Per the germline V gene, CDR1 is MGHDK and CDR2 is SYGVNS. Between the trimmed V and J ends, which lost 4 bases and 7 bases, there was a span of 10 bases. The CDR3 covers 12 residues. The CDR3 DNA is TGTGCCAGCAGTGGCGGGGGGCGTGAAGCTTTCTTT. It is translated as CASSGGGREAFF.

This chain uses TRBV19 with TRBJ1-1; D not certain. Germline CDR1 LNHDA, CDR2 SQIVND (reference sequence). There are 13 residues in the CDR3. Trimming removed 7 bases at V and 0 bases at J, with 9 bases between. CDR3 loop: CASTNYMNTEAFF. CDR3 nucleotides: TGTGCCAGTACCAACTACATGAACACTGAAGCTTTCTTT.

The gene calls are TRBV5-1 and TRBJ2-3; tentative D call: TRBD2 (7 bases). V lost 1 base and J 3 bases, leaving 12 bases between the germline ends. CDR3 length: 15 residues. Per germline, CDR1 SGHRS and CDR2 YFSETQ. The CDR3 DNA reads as TGCGCCAGCAGCTTGATGGCGGGGGCGACAGATACGCAGTATTTT. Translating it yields CASSLMAGATDTQYF.

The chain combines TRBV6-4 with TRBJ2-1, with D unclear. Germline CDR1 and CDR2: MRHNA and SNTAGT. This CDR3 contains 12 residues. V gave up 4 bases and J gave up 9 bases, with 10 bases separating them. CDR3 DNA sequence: TGTGCCAGCAGTGCAGTTTCGGGTGAGCAGTTCTTC. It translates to CASSAVSGEQFF.

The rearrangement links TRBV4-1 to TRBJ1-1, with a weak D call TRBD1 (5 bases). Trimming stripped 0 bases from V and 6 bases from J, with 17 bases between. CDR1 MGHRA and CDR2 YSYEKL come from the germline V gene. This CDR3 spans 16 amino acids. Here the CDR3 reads CASSQDAGGERAEAFF. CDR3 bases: TGCGCCAGCAGCCAAGACGCCGGAGGGGAAAGGGCTGAAGCTTTCTTT.